This T cell receptor beta chain is drawn from a study of blood T cell repertoires in COVID-19. The V segment lost 5 bases and the J segment 4 bases; nucleotides outside the gene matches: 1. The CDR3 consists of 13 residues. Germline V gene data show CDR1 as SGHNT and CDR2 as YENEEA. Sequencing was performed with immunoSEQ multiplex PCR; in TCRdb, only in-frame clones are kept and a portion is missing. Of about 320,000 clones in the sample, around 86% were seen once. The chain is built from TRBV11-3 and TRBJ1-1; 10 bases are a match to TRBD1. This TCR was recovered from a man in his sixties who had recovered from COVID-19. Sequencing used PBMCs or T cells enriched from blood (not recorded which). CDR3 in amino acids: CASSRQGATEAFF. Written as DNA, the CDR3 is TGTGCCAGCAGCCGACAGGGGGCCACTGAAGCTTTCTTT.